The T cell receptor (beta chain) under discussion was sequenced for a study of beta chain features in type 1 diabetes. General study findings and limits: All four CD4+ subsets from Type 1 diabetes patients carried moderately but significantly shorter TCRB CDR3s. A potential influence of HLA type upon TCRB rearrangement remained unresolved herein. The study notes PCR might favor shorter templates equally in patients and controls.

In this sample, this clone turned up once. The antigen is not known. The isolated RNA, all of it, was reverse transcribed, so expressed TCRB transcripts were what got sequenced. TCRdb keeps only in-frame clones here, not all; method: immunoSEQ multiplex PCR. The sample yields around 15,000 clones, 55% to 75% seen once. The specimen sequenced was Tregs from blood. This TCR came from a man aged 30 to 45 with type 1 diabetes.

This CDR3 is CAISSSGGSYNEQFF. The CDR3 bases are TGTGCCATCAGTTCCTCGGGGGGGTCCTACAATGAGCAGTTCTTC. J is TRBJ2-1 and V is TRBV10-3; 8 positions match TRBD2. The CDR3 totals 15 residues. Germline assignment: CDR1 ENHRY and CDR2 SYGVKD. J lost 1 base, V lost 5 bases, and 4 bases had no gene match.